This TCR beta chain appears in the sequencing data of a study of neurological immune-mediated disorders (dated by TCRdb to the late 2010s). Notes on the research overall: Among the roughly 34 multiple sclerosis patients, relapsing-remitting MS was present in around 30 and secondary progressive MS was present in 3. Peripheral blood TCR-beta repertoires from HTLV-I-associated myelopathy (HAM/TSP) patients, multiple sclerosis patients and healthy controls were compared by UMI-based sequencing. Alongside PBMC samples, the set of about 97 TCR-beta libraries contained longitudinal samples, technical triplicates, and paired CD4+ and CD8+ T-cell subsets that had been sorted. The cohort was made up of 68 subjects, consisting of 14 HAM/TSP patients, around 35 multiple sclerosis patients and around 20 healthy controls. Results the study describes overall, beyond this receptor: The highest TCR clonal expansion was observed in HAM/TSP patients, whereas the lowest was observed in MS patients, even when compared with healthy controls. Repertoires from 18 of 34 MS patients were grouped by phylogenetic analysis into a cluster of related CDR3 sequences, suggesting a possible repertoire-level signature. The MS cluster showed no association with clinical or MRI features, and the authors stated that larger cohorts are needed. Expanded clones from different subjects shared no identical CDR3 amino acid sequences, which suggests that TCR-beta repertoires were private in all groups.

cDNA was synthesized by template-switch 5'RACE using a primer carrying a 10-nucleotide random unique molecular identifier by which each TCR transcript was tagged. Each sequencing run produced over 160 million TCR-beta sequences covering 15-18 subjects. Total RNA was extracted with the RNeasy kit. The KAPA Real-time Library Amplification kit was used to amplify TCR-beta VDJ regions with primers for the TCR constant region and the 5'RACE anchor. A first PCR added sample indexes and Illumina adaptors, and a second PCR then raised library yield. The roughly 650 bp TCR product was size-selected on a 2% E-gel SizeSelection system after Ampure bead purification. Library quality was checked on a Bioanalyzer, concentration was measured with Qubit, and libraries were quantified with the Kapa Library Quantification kit before pooling. Paired-end 2 x 150 bp sequencing of the libraries was performed on an Illumina HiSeq 2500. To increase sequence diversity, 25-30% phiX was spiked into each library pool. As for the authors' bioinformatics: Quality-filtered reads were processed with the UMI-based MiGEC pipeline, which removed over 90% of raw TCR sequences during error correction. VDJ genes were aligned to IMGT germline references, and each clonotype was defined by a unique CDR3 amino acid sequence together with V-J genes. Clonal expansion, Shannon diversity and CDR3 relatedness (CalcPairwiseDistances, ClusterSamples) were evaluated with VDJtools, and phylogenetic trees were built with CLCbio workbench. Expanded clones were defined as having at least 8 unique UMIs, based on coefficient-of-variation modelling across technical triplicates. Through fastp at Q25 and MiXCR, TCRdb rebuilt clones from the public reads, retaining in-frame beta chains. Records with the same CDR3 protein are collapsed into one entry carrying the most frequent genes and DNA. These V and J calls derive from TCRdb rather than the authors' analysis. Within this sample are more than 60,000 distinct CDR3 sequences, with 3.5% to 4.5% of them counted one time only. Around 2.1% of the sample is in the top ten clones.

V loses 5 bases, J loses 0 bases, and the germline ends lie 7 bases apart. Reading the germline V gene gives CDR1 SGHTA and CDR2 FQGNSA. Its CDR3 holds 13 amino acids, cysteine through phenylalanine. The DNA shown is the 39-base CDR3, in frame from base 1. For the unsorted PBMC libraries, 2 million PBMCs were stored in RNAlater at -80 degrees C until RNA extraction and were used to generate the libraries. Multiple sclerosis patients were enrolled in a US clinical protocol under which disease progression was evaluated by magnetic resonance imaging. Peripheral blood was subjected to Ficoll-Hypaque density gradient centrifugation to isolate PBMCs, which were then cryopreserved in liquid nitrogen. This clonotype was seen ten or more times. Its binding antigen is unknown. No quality values exist for individual bases; no much larger clone is one base distant.

This receptor was obtained from a woman aged 45-60 years with multiple sclerosis. The sequenced sample was PBMCs. The chain couples TRBV7-2 to TRBJ1-1; the D segment cannot be called with confidence. The CDR3 is CASSEYMNTEAFF. The DNA is TGTGCCAGCAGCGAATACATGAACACTGAAGCTTTCTTT.